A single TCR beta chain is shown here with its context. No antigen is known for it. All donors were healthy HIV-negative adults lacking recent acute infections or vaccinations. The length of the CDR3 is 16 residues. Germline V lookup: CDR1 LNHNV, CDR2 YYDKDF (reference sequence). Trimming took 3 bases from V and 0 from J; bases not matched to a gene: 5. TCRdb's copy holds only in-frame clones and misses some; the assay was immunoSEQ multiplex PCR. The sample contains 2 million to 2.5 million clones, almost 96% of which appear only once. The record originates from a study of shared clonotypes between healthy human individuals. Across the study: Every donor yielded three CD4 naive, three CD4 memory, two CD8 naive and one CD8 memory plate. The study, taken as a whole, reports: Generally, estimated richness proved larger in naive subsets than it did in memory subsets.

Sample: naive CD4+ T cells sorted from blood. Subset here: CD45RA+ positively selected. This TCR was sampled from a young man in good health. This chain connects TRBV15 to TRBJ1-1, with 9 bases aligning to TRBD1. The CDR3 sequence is CATSRGDRELNTEAFF. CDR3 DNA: TGTGCCACCAGCAGGGGGGACAGGGAACTGAACACTGAAGCTTTCTTT.